This T cell receptor beta chain was sequenced in a study of T cell responses to AZD1222 COVID-19 vaccine. V dropped 7 bases and J dropped 2; count of bases not matched to a gene: 19. Germline V gives CDR1 SEHNR, CDR2 FQNEAQ (reference sequence). This CDR3 region has 18 residues. Assay used: immunoSEQ multiplex PCR; TCRdb lists only in-frame clones, some missing. Of roughly 150,000 clones listed, 93% are singletons. This clonotype was sampled from an adult in good health. This specimen consisted of peripheral blood, obtained on day 0 of AZD1222 vaccination. V usage is TRBV7-9 and J usage is TRBJ1-2, with 7 bases identical to TRBD1. CDR3 coding DNA: TGTGCCAGCAACCCCGGATATAAGACAGGGACTGGGAACTATGGCTACACCTTC. It specifies CASNPGYKTGTGNYGYTF.